The rows below give T cell receptor beta chains drawn from one sample of a study of OX40 agonist ivuxolimab in advanced cancers. Repertoires were generated with immunoSEQ multiplex PCR, while TCRdb's copy carries only in-frame clones and drops some. Of about 86,000 clones in the sample, around 85% are singletons; the top ten hold over 1.2%. Source: CD4+ or CD8+ T cells sorted from blood, taken in a trial of the OX40 agonist ivuxolimab. These receptor sequences come from an adult with an advanced solid tumor such as melanoma, head and neck, liver or kidney cancer. CDR3s include the opening cysteine and the closing phenylalanine or tryptophan. Fields, in order: D gene, clone size, V gene, J gene, CDR3 DNA, CDR3 protein. D genes are given only for firm matches. Clone size appears in some rows only: once, few, many, or a class for an expanded clone.

>NA|once|TRBV18|TRBJ2-7
TGTGCCAGCTCACCATTCGACCTGGCCTACGAGCAGTACTTC
CASSPFDLAYEQYF
>NA|NA|TRBV11-2|TRBJ2-5
TGTGCCAGCAGCTTAGTTTTCAGCCAAGAGACCCAGTACTTC
CASSLVFSQETQYF
>NA|once|TRBV6-1|TRBJ2-7
TGTGCCAGCAGTGGGGCAGGGGGGTTATACGAGCAGTACTTC
CASSGAGGLYEQYF
>NA|NA|TRBV28|TRBJ2-7
TGTGCCAGCAGCCGCCTTGACAGGACCACCTACGAGCAGTACTTC
CASSRLDRTTYEQYF
>NA|NA|TRBV5-4|TRBJ1-6
TGTGCCAGCAGCTACCAAGATCGGAATTCACCCCTCCACTTT
CASSYQDRNSPLHF
>NA|NA|TRBV27|TRBJ1-5
TGTGCCAGCAGTACCCTCAATCAGCCCCAGCATTTT
CASSTLNQPQHF
>NA|NA|TRBV27|TRBJ1-5
TGTGCCACTTCGGACAGATTTAGCAATCAGCCCCAGCATTTT
CATSDRFSNQPQHF
>TRBD1|NA|TRBV2|TRBJ2-2
TGTGCCAGCAGCCCCCCTGGGACAGGGGGCTCCGGGGAGCTGTTTTTT
CASSPPGTGGSGELFF
>TRBD2|NA|TRBV28|TRBJ2-3
TGTGCCAGCAGACCCGGACTAGAGAAGAGCACAGATACGCAGTATTTT
CASRPGLEKSTDTQYF
>TRBD2|NA|TRBV5-4|TRBJ2-5
TGTGCCAGCAGCTCCGGGACTAGCGGGAGGGGAAAGACCCAGTACTTC
CASSSGTSGRGKTQYF
>TRBD1|NA|TRBV6-5|TRBJ1-3
TGTGCCAGCAGTTACTCGGACAGGGCTGGAAACACCATATATTTT
CASSYSDRAGNTIYF
>NA|NA|TRBV28|TRBJ2-7
TGTGCCAGCACCATAGACAGGATCGACGAGCAGTACTTC
CASTIDRIDEQYF
>NA|few|TRBV7-3|TRBJ2-3
TGTGCCAGCAGCTTTGAGGGCTGGACAGATACGCAGTATTTT
CASSFEGWTDTQYF
>NA|NA|TRBV15|TRBJ2-1
TGTGCCACCAGCAGGTTTACCTACAATGAGCAGTTCTTC
CATSRFTYNEQFF
>NA|NA|TRBV27|TRBJ1-1
TGTGCCAGCAGTCCAAATTTGGGGACACCGAACACTGAAGCTTTCTTT
CASSPNLGTPNTEAFF
>TRBD1|NA|TRBV6-6|TRBJ1-5
TGTGCCAGCACCTCAGGGGGGCATCAGCCCCAGCATTTT
CASTSGGHQPQHF
>NA|NA|TRBV19|TRBJ1-1
TGTGCCAGTAAAAATAGGGACACTGAAGCTTTCTTT
CASKNRDTEAFF
>TRBD1|once|TRBV9|TRBJ2-1
TGTGCCAGCAGCTCTACCACAGGGGGCGCGAGGCAGTTCTTC
CASSSTTGGARQFF
>TRBD1|NA|TRBV7-2|TRBJ2-7
TGTGCCAGCACCTCGCAGCCAAGGGGGCTTTACGAGCAGTACTTC
CASTSQPRGLYEQYF
>NA|NA|TRBV13|TRBJ2-5
TGTGCCAGCAGCCCAGTCGGTTCGGGGGAGACCCAGTACTTC
CASSPVGSGETQYF
>TRBD2|NA|TRBV5-4|TRBJ2-3
TGTGCCAGCAGCAGATGGACTAGCGGGGACACAGATACGCAGTATTTT
CASSRWTSGDTDTQYF
>NA|NA|TRBV5-1|TRBJ2-1
TGCGCCAGCAGCCCCCTGGCGGATGAGCAGTTCTTC
CASSPLADEQFF
>TRBD1|NA|TRBV28|TRBJ2-7
TGTGCCAGCAGTCCCCTGACAGGGGTCTCCTACGAGCAGTACTTC
CASSPLTGVSYEQYF
>TRBD2|NA|TRBV5-4|TRBJ2-2
TGTGCCAGCAGCGCCCCGACTAGCGGGAGAGACACCGGGGAGCTGTTTTTT
CASSAPTSGRDTGELFF
>NA|NA|TRBV19|TRBJ2-1
TGTGCCAGTAGCCAGGACGGACACCCCCAACTGTTCTTC
CASSQDGHPQLFF
>TRBD1|NA|TRBV30|TRBJ2-3
TGTGCCTCATCCGGGACAGGGGGAAAGAGCACAGATACGCAGTATTTT
CASSGTGGKSTDTQYF
>NA|NA|TRBV5-1|TRBJ1-1
TGCGCCAGCAGCTCGGGACAAGTGGGAGCTTTCTTT
CASSSGQVGAFF
>NA|NA|TRBV7-3|TRBJ2-2
TGTGCCAGCAGCCATTCAAACACCGGGGAGCTGTTTTTT
CASSHSNTGELFF
>NA|NA|TRBV9|TRBJ2-2
TGTGCCAGCAGCGTAGTGGAAAGCTACGGGGAGCTGTTTTTT
CASSVVESYGELFF